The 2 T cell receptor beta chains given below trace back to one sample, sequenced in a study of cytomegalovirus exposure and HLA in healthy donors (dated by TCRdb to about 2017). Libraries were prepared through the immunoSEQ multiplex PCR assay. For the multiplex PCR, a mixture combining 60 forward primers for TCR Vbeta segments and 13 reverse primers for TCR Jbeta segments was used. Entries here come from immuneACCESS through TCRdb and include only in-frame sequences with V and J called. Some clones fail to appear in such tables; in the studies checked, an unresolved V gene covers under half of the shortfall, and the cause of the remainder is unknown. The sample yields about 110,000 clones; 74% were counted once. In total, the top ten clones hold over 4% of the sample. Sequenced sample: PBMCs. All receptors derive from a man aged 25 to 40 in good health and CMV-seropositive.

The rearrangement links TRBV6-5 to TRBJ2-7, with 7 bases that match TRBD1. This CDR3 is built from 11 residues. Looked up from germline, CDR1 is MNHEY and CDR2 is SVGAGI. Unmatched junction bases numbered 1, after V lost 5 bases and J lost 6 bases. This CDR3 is CASSDRVEQYF. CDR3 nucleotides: TGTGCCAGCAGTGACAGGGTCGAGCAGTACTTC.

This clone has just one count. The CDR3 loop reads CASSMDGSRTEAFF. The DNA for the CDR3 is TGTGCCAGCAGCATGGATGGGTCGCGGACTGAAGCTTTCTTT. The chain has TRBV9 and TRBJ1-1; no clear D. V lost 4 bases to trimming and J lost 5 bases, with 15 bases between them. The germline V gene encodes CDR1 SGDLS and CDR2 YYNGEE. CDR3 length: 14 residues.